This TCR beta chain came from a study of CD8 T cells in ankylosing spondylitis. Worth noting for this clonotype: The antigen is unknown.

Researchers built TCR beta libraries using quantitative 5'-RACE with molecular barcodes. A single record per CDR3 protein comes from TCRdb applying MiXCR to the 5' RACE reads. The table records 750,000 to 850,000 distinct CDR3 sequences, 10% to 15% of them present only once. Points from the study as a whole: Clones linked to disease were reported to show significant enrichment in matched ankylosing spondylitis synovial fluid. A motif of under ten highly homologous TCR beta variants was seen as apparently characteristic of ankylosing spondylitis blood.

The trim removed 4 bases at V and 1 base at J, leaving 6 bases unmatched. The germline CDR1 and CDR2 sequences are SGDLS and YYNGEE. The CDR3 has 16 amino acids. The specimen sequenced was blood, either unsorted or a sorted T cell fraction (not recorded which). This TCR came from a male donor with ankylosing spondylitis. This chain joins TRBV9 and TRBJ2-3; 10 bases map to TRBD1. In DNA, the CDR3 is TGTGCCAGCAGCCCGGACGGACAGGGGGGCACAGATACGCAGTATTTT. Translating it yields CASSPDGQGGTDTQYF.